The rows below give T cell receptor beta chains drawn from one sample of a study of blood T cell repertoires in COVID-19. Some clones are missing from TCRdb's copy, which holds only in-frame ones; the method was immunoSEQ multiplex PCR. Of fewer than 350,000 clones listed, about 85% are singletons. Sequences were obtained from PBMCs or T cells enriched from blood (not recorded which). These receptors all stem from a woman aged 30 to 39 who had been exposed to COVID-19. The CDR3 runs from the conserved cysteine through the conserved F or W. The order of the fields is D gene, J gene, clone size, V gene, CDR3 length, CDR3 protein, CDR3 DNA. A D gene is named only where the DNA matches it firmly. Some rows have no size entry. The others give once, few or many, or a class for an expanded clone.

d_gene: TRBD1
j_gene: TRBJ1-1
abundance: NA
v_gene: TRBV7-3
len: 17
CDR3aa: CASSLTFGTGANTEAFF
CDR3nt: TGTGCCAGCAGCCTAACTTTTGGGACAGGGGCGAACACTGAAGCTTTCTTT

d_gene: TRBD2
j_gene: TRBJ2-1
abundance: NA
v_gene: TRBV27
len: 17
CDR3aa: CASSPRLAGGRGNEQFF
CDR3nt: TGTGCCAGCAGTCCCAGACTAGCGGGGGGGCGTGGCAATGAGCAGTTCTTC

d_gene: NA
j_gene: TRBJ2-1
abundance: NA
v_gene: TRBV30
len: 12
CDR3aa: CAWSVLAQEQFF
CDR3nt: TGTGCCTGGAGTGTACTAGCCCAAGAGCAGTTCTTC

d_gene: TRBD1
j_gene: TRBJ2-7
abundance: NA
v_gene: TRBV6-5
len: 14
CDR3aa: CASSYSGTGYEQYF
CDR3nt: TGTGCCAGCAGTTACTCAGGGACAGGGTACGAGCAGTACTTC

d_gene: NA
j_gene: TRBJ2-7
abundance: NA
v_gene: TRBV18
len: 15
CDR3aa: CASSRSGGKTYEQYF
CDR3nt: TGTGCCAGCTCACGTTCCGGGGGTAAAACCTACGAGCAGTACTTC

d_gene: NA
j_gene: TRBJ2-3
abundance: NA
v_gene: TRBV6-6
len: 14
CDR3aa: CASSYSVRANTQYF
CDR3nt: TGTGCCAGCAGTTACTCGGTCAGGGCGAATACGCAGTATTTT

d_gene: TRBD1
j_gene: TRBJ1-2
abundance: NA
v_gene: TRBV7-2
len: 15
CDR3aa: CASSPGQGANYGYTF
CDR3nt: TGTGCCAGCAGCCCCGGACAGGGAGCTAACTATGGCTACACCTTC

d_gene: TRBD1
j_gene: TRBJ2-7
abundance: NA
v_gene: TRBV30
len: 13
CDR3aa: CAWSNDRGREQYF
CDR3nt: TGTGCCTGGAGTAATGACAGGGGGCGAGAGCAGTACTTC

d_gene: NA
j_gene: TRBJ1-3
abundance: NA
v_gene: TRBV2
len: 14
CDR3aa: CASRLDNSGNTIYF
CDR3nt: TGTGCCAGCAGACTGGACAACTCTGGAAACACCATATATTTT

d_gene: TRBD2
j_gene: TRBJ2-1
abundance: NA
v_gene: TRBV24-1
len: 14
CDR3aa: CATRGLAGTNEQFF
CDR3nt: TGTGCCACCAGGGGACTAGCGGGGACTAATGAGCAGTTCTTC

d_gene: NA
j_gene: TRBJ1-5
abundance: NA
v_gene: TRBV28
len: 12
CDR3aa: CASRLGDQPQHF
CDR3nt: TGTGCCAGCAGACTTGGAGATCAGCCCCAGCATTTT

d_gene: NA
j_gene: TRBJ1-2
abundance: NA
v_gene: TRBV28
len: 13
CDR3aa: CASSPGQTPRYTF
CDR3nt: TGTGCCAGCAGTCCAGGACAGACGCCGCGCTACACCTTC

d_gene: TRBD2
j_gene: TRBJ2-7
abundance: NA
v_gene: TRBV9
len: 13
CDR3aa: CASGGLAGYEQYF
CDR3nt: TGTGCCAGCGGCGGACTAGCGGGCTACGAGCAGTACTTC

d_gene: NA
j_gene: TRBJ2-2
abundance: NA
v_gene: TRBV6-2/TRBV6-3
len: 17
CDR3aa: CASSYPIDSANTGELFF
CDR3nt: TGTGCCAGCAGTTATCCGATAGACAGTGCGAACACCGGGGAGCTGTTTTTT

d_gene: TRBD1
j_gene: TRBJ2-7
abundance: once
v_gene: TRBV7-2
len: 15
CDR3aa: CASSLEGTGFDEQYF
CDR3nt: TGTGCCAGCAGCTTAGAGGGGACAGGGTTCGACGAGCAGTACTTC

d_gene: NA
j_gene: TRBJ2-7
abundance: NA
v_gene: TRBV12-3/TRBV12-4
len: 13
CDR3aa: CASSRTGFDEQYF
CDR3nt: TGTGCCAGCAGTCGAACAGGGTTTGACGAGCAGTACTTC

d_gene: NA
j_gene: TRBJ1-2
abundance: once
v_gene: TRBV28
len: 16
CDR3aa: CASSLPDGVWAYGYTF
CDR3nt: TGTGCCAGCAGTTTACCTGACGGGGTGTGGGCCTATGGCTACACCTTC

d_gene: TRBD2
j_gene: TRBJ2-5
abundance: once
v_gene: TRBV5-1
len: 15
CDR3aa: CASRELAGVWETQYF
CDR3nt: TGCGCCAGCAGGGAGCTAGCGGGAGTGTGGGAGACCCAGTACTTC

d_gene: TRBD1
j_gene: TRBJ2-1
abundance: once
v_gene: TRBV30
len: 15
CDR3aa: CAWRSRQGLPSEQFF
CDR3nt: TGTGCCTGGAGGAGCCGACAGGGGTTGCCAAGTGAGCAGTTCTTC

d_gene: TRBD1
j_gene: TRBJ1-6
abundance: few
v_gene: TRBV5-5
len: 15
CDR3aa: CASSSPQGAGSPLHF
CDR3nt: TGTGCCAGCAGCTCACCTCAGGGGGCTGGTTCACCCCTCCACTTT

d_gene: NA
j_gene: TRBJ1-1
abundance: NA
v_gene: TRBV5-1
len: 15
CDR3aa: CASSLNRASDTEAFF
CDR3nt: TGCGCCAGCAGCTTGAACAGGGCAAGTGACACTGAAGCTTTCTTT

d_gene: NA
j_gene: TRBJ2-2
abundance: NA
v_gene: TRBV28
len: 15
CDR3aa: CASSLFGTNTGELFF
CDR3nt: TGTGCCAGCAGTTTGTTCGGGACGAACACCGGGGAGCTGTTTTTT

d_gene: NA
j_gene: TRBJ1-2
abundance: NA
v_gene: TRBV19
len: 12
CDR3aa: CASSNYGTPVTF
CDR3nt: TGTGCCAGTAGTAACTATGGGACACCAGTAACCTTC

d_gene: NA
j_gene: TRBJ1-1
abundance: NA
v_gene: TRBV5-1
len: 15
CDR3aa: CASSSQGFKYTEAFF
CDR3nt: TGCGCCAGCAGCTCACAGGGATTCAAGTACACTGAAGCTTTCTTT

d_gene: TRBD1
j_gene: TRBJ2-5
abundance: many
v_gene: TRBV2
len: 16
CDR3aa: CASSEALGTGAETQYF
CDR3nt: TGTGCCAGCAGTGAAGCTCTTGGGACAGGGGCAGAGACCCAGTACTTC

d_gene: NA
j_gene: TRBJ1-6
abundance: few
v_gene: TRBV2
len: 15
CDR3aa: CASNTDSSYNSPLHF
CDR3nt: TGTGCCAGCAACACGGACAGCTCCTATAATTCACCCCTCCACTTT

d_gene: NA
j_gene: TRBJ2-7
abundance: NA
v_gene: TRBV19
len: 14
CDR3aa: CASSIDRGRYEQYF
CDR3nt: TGTGCCAGTAGTATAGACAGGGGCAGGTACGAGCAGTACTTC

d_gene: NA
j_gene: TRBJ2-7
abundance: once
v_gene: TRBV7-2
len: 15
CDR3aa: CASSLAAGQSYEQYF
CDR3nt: TGTGCCAGCAGCTTAGCTGCGGGACAGTCCTACGAGCAGTACTTC

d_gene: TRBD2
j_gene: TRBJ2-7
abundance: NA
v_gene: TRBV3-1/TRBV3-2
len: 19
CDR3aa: CASSQGELAGRGQTYEQYF
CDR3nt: TGTGCCAGCAGCCAAGGGGAGCTAGCGGGAAGGGGTCAGACCTACGAGCAGTACTTC

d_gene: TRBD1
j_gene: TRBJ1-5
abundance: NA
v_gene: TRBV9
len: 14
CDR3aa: CASSVDRVGQPQHF
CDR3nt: TGTGCCAGCAGCGTGGACAGGGTTGGGCAGCCCCAGCATTTT

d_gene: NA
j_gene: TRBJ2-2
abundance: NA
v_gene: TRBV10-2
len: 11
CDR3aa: CASSSTGELFF
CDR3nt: TGCGCCAGCAGCAGCACCGGGGAGCTGTTTTTT

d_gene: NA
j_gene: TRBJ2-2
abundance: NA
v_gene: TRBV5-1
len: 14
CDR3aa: CASNSLADTGELFF
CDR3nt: TGCGCCAGCAACTCGTTAGCGGACACCGGGGAGCTGTTTTTT

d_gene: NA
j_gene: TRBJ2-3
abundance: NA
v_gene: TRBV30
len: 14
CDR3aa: CAWSHGGSTDTQYF
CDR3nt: TGTGCCTGGTCCCACGGGGGAAGCACAGATACGCAGTATTTT

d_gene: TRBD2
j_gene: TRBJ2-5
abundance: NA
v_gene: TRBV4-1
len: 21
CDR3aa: CASSQLAPGLAGARLQETQYF
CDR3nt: TGCGCCAGCAGCCAACTCGCCCCGGGACTAGCGGGGGCCAGACTACAAGAGACCCAGTACTTC

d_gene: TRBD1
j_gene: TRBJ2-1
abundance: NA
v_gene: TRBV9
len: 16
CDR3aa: CASSVRTGGTYNEQFF
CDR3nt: TGTGCCAGCAGCGTCCGGACAGGGGGTACCTACAATGAGCAGTTCTTC

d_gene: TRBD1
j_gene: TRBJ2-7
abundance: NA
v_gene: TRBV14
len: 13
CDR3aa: CASRLGQFHEQYF
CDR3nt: TGTGCCAGCAGACTGGGACAGTTCCACGAGCAGTACTTC

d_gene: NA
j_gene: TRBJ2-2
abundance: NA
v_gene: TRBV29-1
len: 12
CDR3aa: CSVLGGTGELFF
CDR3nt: TGCAGCGTTTTGGGGGGAACCGGGGAGCTGTTTTTT

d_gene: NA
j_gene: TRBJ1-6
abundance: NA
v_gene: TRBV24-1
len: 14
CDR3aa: CATQGKVWNSPLHF
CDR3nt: TGTGCCACGCAGGGGAAGGTTTGGAATTCACCCCTCCACTTT

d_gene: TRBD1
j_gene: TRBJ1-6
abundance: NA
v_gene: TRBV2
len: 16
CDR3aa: CASNPFGTGYNSPLHF
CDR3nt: TGTGCCAGCAACCCCTTCGGGACAGGTTATAATTCACCCCTCCACTTT

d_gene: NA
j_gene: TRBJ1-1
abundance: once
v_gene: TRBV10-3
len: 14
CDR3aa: CAITDPGGSAEAFF
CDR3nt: TGTGCCATCACTGACCCCGGGGGTTCGGCTGAAGCTTTCTTT

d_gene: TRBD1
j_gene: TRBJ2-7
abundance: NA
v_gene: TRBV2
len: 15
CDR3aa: CASRDRTGTIYEQYF
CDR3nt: TGTGCCAGCAGGGATCGGACAGGGACGATCTACGAGCAGTACTTC

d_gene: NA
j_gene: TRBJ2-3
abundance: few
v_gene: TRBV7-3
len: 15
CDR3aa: CASSLGAGYTDTQYF
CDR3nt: TGTGCCAGCAGCTTAGGGGCGGGATACACAGATACGCAGTATTTT

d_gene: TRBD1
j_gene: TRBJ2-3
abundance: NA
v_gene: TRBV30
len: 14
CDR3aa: CAWSLGTGPDTQYF
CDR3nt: TGTGCCTGGAGTCTAGGGACAGGGCCAGATACGCAGTATTTT

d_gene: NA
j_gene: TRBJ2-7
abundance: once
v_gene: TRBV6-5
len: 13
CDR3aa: CASSRSRVHEQYF
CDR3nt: TGTGCCAGCAGCAGAAGCAGGGTTCACGAGCAGTACTTC

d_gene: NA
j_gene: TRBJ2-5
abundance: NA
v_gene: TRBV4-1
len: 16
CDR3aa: CASSQVHRDNQETQYF
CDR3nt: TGCGCCAGCAGCCAAGTCCACAGGGATAACCAAGAGACCCAGTACTTC

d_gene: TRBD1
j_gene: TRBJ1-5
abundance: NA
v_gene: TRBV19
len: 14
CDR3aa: CASSGTGLNQPQHF
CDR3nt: TGTGCCAGTAGTGGGACAGGGCTTAATCAGCCCCAGCATTTT

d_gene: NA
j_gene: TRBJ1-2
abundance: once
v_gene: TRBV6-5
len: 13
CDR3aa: CASRSGSNYGYTF
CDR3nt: TGTGCCAGCAGGTCCGGGAGCAACTATGGCTACACCTTC

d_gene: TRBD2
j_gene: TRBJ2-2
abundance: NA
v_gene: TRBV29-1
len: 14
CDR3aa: CSVDPGGAPGELFF
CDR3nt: TGCAGCGTCGATCCCGGGGGGGCTCCCGGGGAGCTGTTTTTT

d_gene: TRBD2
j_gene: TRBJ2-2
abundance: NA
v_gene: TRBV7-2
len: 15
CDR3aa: CASSPRSGGAEELFF
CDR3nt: TGTGCCAGCAGCCCACGTAGCGGGGGGGCCGAGGAGCTGTTTTTT

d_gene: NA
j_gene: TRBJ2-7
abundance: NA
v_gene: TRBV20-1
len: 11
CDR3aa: CSAFNSYEQYF
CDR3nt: TGCAGTGCTTTTAATTCCTACGAGCAGTACTTC

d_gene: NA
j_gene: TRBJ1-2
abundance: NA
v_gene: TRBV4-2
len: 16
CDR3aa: CASSQMASGGTYGYTF
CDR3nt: TGTGCCAGCAGCCAGATGGCCTCTGGGGGGACCTATGGCTACACCTTC

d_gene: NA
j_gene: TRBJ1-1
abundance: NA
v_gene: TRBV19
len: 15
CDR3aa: CASSMVSSRNTEAFF
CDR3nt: TGTGCCAGTAGTATGGTTTCTTCGAGGAACACTGAAGCTTTCTTT

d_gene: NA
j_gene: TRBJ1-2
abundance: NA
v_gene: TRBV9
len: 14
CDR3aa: CASSPHMGLYGYTF
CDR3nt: TGTGCCAGCAGCCCCCACATGGGCCTCTATGGCTACACCTTC

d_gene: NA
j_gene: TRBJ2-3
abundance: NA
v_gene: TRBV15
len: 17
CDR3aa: CATSPEGLAAGGDTQYF
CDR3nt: TGTGCCACCAGCCCCGAGGGGTTAGCGGCTGGAGGAGATACGCAGTATTTT

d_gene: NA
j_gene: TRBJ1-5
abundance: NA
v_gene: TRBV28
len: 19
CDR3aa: CASSRIIVLRTAGNQPQHF
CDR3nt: TGTGCCAGCAGCCGGATTATCGTTCTGCGGACTGCGGGCAATCAGCCCCAGCATTTT